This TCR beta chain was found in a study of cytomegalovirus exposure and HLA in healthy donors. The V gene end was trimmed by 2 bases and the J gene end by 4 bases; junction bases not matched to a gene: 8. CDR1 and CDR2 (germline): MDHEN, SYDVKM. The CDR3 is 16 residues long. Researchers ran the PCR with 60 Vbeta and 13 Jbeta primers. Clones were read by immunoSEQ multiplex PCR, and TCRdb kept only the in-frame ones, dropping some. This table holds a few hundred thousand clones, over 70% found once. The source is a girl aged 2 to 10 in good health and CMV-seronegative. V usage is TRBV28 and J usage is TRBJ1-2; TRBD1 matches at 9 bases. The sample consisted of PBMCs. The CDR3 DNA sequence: TGTGCCAGCAGTTTAACAGGGGGCACGGTCCTCTATGGCTACACCTTC. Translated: CASSLTGGTVLYGYTF.